Each of the 16 T cell receptor beta chains below was sequenced from the same sample in a study of patients and donors after allogeneic stem cell transplantation. TCRdb re-derived calls from the RT-PCR reads in MiXCR, one entry per CDR3 protein. The table records 150,000 to 200,000 distinct CDR3 sequences, approximately 28% of them present only once. Sequenced material: blood, either unsorted or a sorted T cell fraction (not recorded which). These receptors all come from a human donor who was either an allogeneic HSCT recipient or a stem cell or donor lymphocyte infusion donor (not recorded which). It is not recorded whose cells these are; they may come from a transplant donor.

A few counts support this clonotype. This chain connects TRBV7-9 to TRBJ2-7; 7 nucleotides line up with TRBD1. This CDR3 is built from 17 residues. The junction had 16 bases not matched to a gene; V was cut back by 6 bases and J by 2 bases. CDR1 is SEHNR and CDR2 is FQNEAQ in the germline V gene (reference sequence). CDR3 sequence: CASSTTPPDRLAYEQYF. The CDR3 DNA follows: TGTGCCAGCAGTACCACCCCACCGGACAGGTTGGCCTACGAGCAGTACTTC. The complete variable domain, with remaining parts taken from reference TRBV7-9 and TRBJ2-7, reads DTGVSQNPRHKITKRGQNVTFRCDPISEHNRLYWYRQTLGQGPEFLTYFQNEAQLEKSRLLSDRFSAERPKGSFSTLEIQRTEQGDSAMYLCASSTTPPDRLAYEQYFGPGTRLTVT.

On this clonotype itself: Lacking the conserved final phenylalanine or tryptophan, this CDR3 likely reflects a read error. V is TRBV5-6 and J is TRBJ2-3; no firm D call. Looked up from germline, CDR1 is SGHDT and CDR2 is YYEEEE. This CDR3 contains 11 residues. The CDR3: CASTLRDTQYL. The DNA of the CDR3 is TGTGCCAGCACCTTGAGGGATACGCAGTATTTG.

This chain connects TRBV7-6 to TRBJ1-2, with D unclear. Trimming took 2 bases from V and 3 from J, leaving 10 bases between them. The germline V gene has CDR1 SGHVS and CDR2 FNYEAQ. The CDR3 has 14 amino acids. CDR3 DNA sequence: TGTGCCAGCAGCTTAACCGACAACCACTATGGCTACACCTTC. This sequence encodes CASSLTDNHYGYTF.

The chain recombines TRBV27 with TRBJ2-7; possible D gene TRBD1, 5 bases. V lost 5 bases to trimming and J lost 0 bases, with 23 bases between them. From germline, CDR1 is MNHEY and CDR2 SMNVEV (reference sequence). The CDR3 spans 18 residues. CDR3 sequence (DNA): TGTGCCAGCAGTGGCGGCACTGGTGGGGCCCATCTCTCCTACGAGCAGTACTTC. Its protein product is CASSGGTGGAHLSYEQYF.

This clonotype was detected a few times. The V call is TRBV24-1, the J call TRBJ2-1; D gene unclear. CDR3 length equals 12 residues. Trimming cost V 3 bases and J 8 bases, with 7 bases left between them. Germline V gives CDR1 KGHDR, CDR2 SFDVKD. The CDR3 reads CATSDLRDEQFF. CDR3 DNA sequence: TGTGCCACCAGTGATCTTAGGGATGAGCAGTTCTTC.

This chain uses TRBV2 with TRBJ2-3; TRBD2 might be the D (6 bases). Germline V CDR1 and CDR2: SNHLY, FYNNEI. V was cut by 7 bases and J by 6 bases, with 11 bases left in between. This CDR3 region has 12 residues. CDR3: CASIAVGDTQYF. CDR3 sequence (DNA): TGTGCCAGCATAGCGGTGGGGGATACGCAGTATTTT.

This clonotype was picked up many times. The rearrangement joins TRBV12-3 or TRBV12-4 to TRBJ1-5; D gene unclear. V was pared by 6 bases and J by 6 bases, with 15 bases between. The CDR3 runs to 14 residues. This CDR3 reads CASSRKSGFQPQHF. The CDR3 coding sequence is TGTGCCAGCAGCCGAAAATCGGGTTTTCAGCCCCAGCATTTT.

A few counts support this clonotype. The V and J genes are TRBV4-1 and TRBJ1-1; D perhaps matches TRBD1 (5 bases). The germline gives CDR1 MGHRA, CDR2 YSYEKL. CDR3 length: 16 amino acids. V was shortened by 2 bases and J by 0 bases, with 13 bases between the two germline ends. CDR3 bases: TGCGCCAGCAGCCAATTACTTGGACATCTGAACACTGAAGCTTTCTTT. Translating gives CASSQLLGHLNTEAFF.

This clonotype turned up a few times. This chain uses TRBV5-1 with TRBJ2-7; D call uncertain. V gave up 8 bases and J gave up 7 bases, with 10 bases separating them. Germline V lookup: CDR1 SGHRS, CDR2 YFSETQ. This CDR3 is 10 amino acids long. The CDR3 DNA follows: TGCGCCAGTTCTGGCCGGGAGCAGTACTTC. Its translation is CASSGREQYF.

This clonotype was seen a few times. The rearrangement joins TRBV4-2 to TRBJ1-2; D is undetermined. The CDR3 length is 14 residues. CDR1 and CDR2 from the germline V gene are LGHNA and YNFKEQ. V lost 0 bases, J lost 3 bases, and 8 bases lay in between. CDR3 in amino acids: CASSQDPADYGYTF. In DNA, the CDR3 is TGTGCCAGCAGCCAAGATCCGGCAGACTATGGCTACACCTTC.

This clonotype showed up just a few times. The rearrangement links TRBV4-3 to TRBJ1-2; D may be TRBD1 (6 bases). The V gene's germline CDR1 is LGHNA and CDR2 YSLEER. The CDR3 is made up of 15 amino acids. V was cut by 1 base and J by 2 bases, with 11 bases left in between. The CDR3 protein is CASSQVQGVNYGYTF. Written as DNA, the CDR3 is TGCGCCAGCAGCCAAGTACAGGGTGTAAACTATGGCTACACCTTC.

There are many counts of this clonotype. The CDR3 is CASSEGDRGNQPQHF. CDR3 DNA: TGCGCCAGCAGTGAGGGGGACAGGGGTAATCAGCCCCAGCATTTT. V gene TRBV10-2 combines with J gene TRBJ1-5; 10 bases are shared with TRBD1. Germline CDR1 and CDR2: WSHSY and SAAADI. Trimming cost V 2 bases and J 4 bases; bases outside gene matches: 2. The CDR3 consists of 15 residues.

The chain recombines TRBV27 with TRBJ2-4; possible D gene TRBD1, 6 bases. The CDR3 has 14 residues. Germline CDR1 MNHEY, CDR2 SMNVEV (reference sequence). The V gene lost 8 bases and the J gene lost 6 bases, with 17 bases spanning the gap. DNA of the CDR3: TGTGCCAGCCGAGGAACAGGGTCCGGAAACATTCAGTACTTC. Its translation is CASRGTGSGNIQYF.

This clonotype was counted a few times. V gene TRBV18 combines with J gene TRBJ2-3; unclear D gene. With 2 bases removed from V and 0 bases from J, the gap between germline ends came to 12 bases. The CDR3 runs to 16 residues. Germline loops: CDR1 KGHSH, CDR2 LQKENI. As DNA, the CDR3 is TGTGCCAGCTCACCATTCGTCGCCCGTAGCACAGATACGCAGTATTTT. The encoded protein is CASSPFVARSTDTQYF.

This clonotype turned up a few times. The chain has TRBV20-1 and TRBJ1-2; 7 positions match TRBD1. Germline CDR1 is DFQATT and CDR2 is SNEGSKA (reference sequence). V shed 4 bases and J 4 bases; nucleotides not matched to a gene: 6. CDR3 length: 13 residues. CDR3 nucleotide sequence: TGCAGTGCTACCTCCGGGACAGCCTATGGCTACACCTTC. As protein: CSATSGTAYGYTF.

This clonotype occurred a few times. The CDR3 DNA is TGTGCCATCAGGCCAGGCCTAGCAACTAATGAAAAACTGTTTTTT. Protein: CAIRPGLATNEKLFF. The chain employs TRBV10-3 and TRBJ1-4; D is uncertain. The CDR3 runs to 15 residues. The V end lost 6 bases, the J end lost 0 bases, and 11 bases lay between the germline ends. Germline loops: CDR1 ENHRY, CDR2 SYGVKD.